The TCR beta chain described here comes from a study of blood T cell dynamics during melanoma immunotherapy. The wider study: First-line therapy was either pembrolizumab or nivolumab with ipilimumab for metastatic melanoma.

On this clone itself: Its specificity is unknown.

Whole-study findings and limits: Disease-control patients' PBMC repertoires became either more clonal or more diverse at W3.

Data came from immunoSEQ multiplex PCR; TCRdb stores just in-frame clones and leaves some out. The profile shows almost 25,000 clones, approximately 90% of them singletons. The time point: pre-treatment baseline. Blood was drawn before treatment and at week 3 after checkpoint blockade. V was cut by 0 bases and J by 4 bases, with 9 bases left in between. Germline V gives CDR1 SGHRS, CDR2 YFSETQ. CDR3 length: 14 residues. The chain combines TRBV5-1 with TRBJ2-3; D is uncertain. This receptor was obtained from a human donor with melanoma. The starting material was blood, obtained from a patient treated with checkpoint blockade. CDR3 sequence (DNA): TGCGCCAGCAGCTTGGAAGGGCTTGCAGATACGCAGTATTTT. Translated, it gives CASSLEGLADTQYF.